This T cell receptor (beta chain) originates from a study of cytotoxic CD8 clonotypes in ibrutinib-treated CLL. Using immunoSEQ multiplex PCR, the repertoire was profiled, and TCRdb retains in-frame clones only, with some absent. Here the sample spans about 29,000 clones, approximately 80% being singletons. The CDR3 totals 16 residues. Germline CDR1 and CDR2: LNHNV and YYDKDF (reference sequence). With regard to this clone: An end of the junction differs from the germline gene, which may be a read error.

The sequence was obtained from a human donor with chronic lymphocytic leukemia. The sample was PBMCs, taken after 36 months of ibrutinib treatment. V is TRBV15 and J is TRBJ1-1; unclear D gene. CDR3 sequence reads: CATSRDLAVTHTEAFF. The CDR3 DNA reads TGTGCCACCAGTAGAGATCTGGCCGTCACCCACACTGAAGCTTTCTTT.